This T cell receptor (beta chain) was sequenced for a study of T cell responses to AZD1222 COVID-19 vaccine. Study-level results: A mostly white British donor set with more females was recruited, and clonal diversity was possibly underestimated.

This clone showed up just once. Its target is not known. This CDR3 contains 16 residues. Looked up from germline, CDR1 is LGHNA and CDR2 is YNFKEQ. Losses at the gene ends were 5 bases for V and 7 bases for J; bases not matched to a gene: 15. Timing groups of about 4 and about 12 weeks for second doses were pooled. The protocol was immunoSEQ multiplex PCR, while the TCRdb copy is restricted to in-frame clones and leaves out a portion. The table has fewer than 200,000 clones, around 90% seen once. This specimen consisted of peripheral blood, obtained 28 days after the second AZD1222 dose. The TCR was taken from an adult who received the AZD1222 COVID-19 vaccine. This chain links TRBV4-2 with TRBJ2-7, with TRBD1 matching over 9 bases. The CDR3: CASSSPGQGIEGEQYF. CDR3 coding DNA: TGTGCCAGCAGCTCGCCGGGACAGGGCATAGAGGGAGAGCAGTACTTC.